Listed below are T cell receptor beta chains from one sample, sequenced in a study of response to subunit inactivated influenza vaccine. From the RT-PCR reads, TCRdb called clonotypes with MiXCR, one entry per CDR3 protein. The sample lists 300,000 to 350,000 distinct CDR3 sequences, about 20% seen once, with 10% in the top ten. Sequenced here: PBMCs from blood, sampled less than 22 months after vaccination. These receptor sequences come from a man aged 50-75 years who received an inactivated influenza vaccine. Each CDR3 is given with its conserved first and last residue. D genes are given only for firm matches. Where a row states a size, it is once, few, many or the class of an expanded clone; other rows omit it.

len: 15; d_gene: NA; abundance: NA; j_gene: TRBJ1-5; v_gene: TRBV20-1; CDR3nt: TGCAGTGCTCCGGGGGCTCAGGGATGGAATCAGCCCCAGCATTTT; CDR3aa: CSAPGAQGWNQPQHF
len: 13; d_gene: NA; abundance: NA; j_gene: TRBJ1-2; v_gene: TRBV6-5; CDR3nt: TGTGCCAGCAGTTACTCGCGAGGGTATGGCTACACCTTC; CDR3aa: CASSYSRGYGYTF
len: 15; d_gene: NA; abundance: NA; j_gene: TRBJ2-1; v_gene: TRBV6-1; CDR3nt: TGTGCCAGCCATAGGGCGGGGAGGTCCTACAATGAGCAGTTCTTC; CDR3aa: CASHRAGRSYNEQFF
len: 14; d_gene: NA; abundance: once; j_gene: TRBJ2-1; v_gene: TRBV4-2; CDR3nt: TGTGCCAGCAGCCAAGATTGGGGGAACAATGAGCAGTTCTTC; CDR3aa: CASSQDWGNNEQFF
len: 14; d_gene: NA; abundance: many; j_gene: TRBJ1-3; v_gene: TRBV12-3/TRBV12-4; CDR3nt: TGTGCCAGCAGTTTTTCGGGATCTGGAAACACCATATATTTT; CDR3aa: CASSFSGSGNTIYF
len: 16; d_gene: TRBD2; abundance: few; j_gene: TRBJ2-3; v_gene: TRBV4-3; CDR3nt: TGCGCCAGCAGCCACATAGCGGGATCAAGCGCAGATACGCAGTATTTT; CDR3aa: CASSHIAGSSADTQYF
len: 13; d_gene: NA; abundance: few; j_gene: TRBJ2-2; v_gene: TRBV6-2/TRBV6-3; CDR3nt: TGTGCCAGCAGTTACACGCTCACCGGGGAGCTGTTTTTT; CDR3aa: CASSYTLTGELFF
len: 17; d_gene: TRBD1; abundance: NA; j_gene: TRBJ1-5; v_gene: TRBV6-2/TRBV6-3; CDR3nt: TGTGCCAGCACCCCGCCAGGGGGTACAGGGAGGATTCAGCCCCAGCATTTT; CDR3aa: CASTPPGGTGRIQPQHF
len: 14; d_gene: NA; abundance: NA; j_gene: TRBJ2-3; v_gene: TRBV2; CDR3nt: TGTGCCTCTCAACGAGACAGGAACACAGATACGCAGTATTTT; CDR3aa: CASQRDRNTDTQYF
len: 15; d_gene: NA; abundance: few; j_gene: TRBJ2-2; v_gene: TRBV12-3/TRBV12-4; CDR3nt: TGTGCCAGCACCATACAGGCCTCGAACACCGGGGAGCTGTTTTTT; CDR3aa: CASTIQASNTGELFF
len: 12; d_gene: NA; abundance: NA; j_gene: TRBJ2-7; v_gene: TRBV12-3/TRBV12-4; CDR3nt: TGTGCCAGCAGTTGGCAGACCTACGAGCAGTACTTC; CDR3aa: CASSWQTYEQYF
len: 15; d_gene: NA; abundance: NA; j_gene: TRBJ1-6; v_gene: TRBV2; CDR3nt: TGTGCCAGCAGCCGTTTACTACCCTATAATTCACCCCTCCACTTT; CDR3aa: CASSRLLPYNSPLHF
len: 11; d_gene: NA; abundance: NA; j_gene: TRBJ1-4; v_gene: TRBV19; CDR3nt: TGTGCCAGTAAAGATATTGAAAAACTGTTTTTT; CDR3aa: CASKDIEKLFF
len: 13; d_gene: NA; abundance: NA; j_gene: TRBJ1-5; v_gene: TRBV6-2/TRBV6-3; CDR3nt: TGTGCCAGCAGCCGCTGGGAGGGTCAGCCCCAGCATTTT; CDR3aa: CASSRWEGQPQHF
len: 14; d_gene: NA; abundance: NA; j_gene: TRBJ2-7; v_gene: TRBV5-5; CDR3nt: TGTGCCAGCAGCTTGTTCTTACGGGTCAGCGAGCAGTACTTC; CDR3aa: CASSLFLRVSEQYF
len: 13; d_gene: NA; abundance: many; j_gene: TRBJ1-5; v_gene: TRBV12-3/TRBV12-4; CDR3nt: TGTGCCAGCAGTTTAGAAATCAATCAGCCCCAGCATTTT; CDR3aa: CASSLEINQPQHF
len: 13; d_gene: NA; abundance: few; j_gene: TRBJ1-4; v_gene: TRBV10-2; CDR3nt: TGCGCCAGCAGTGACATCAGGAATGAAAAACTGTTTTTT; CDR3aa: CASSDIRNEKLFF
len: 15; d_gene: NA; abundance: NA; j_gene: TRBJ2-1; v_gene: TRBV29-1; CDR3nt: TGCAGCGCGCATGGTCCCGGGTTCACCTACAATGAGCAGTTCTTC; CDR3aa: CSAHGPGFTYNEQFF
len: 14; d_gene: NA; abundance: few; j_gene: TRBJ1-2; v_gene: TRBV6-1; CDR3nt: TGTGCCAGCAGTGAAGCGCTGGGGCCCTATGGCTACACCTTC; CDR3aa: CASSEALGPYGYTF
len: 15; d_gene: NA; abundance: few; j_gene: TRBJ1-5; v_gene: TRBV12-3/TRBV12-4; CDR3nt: TGTGCCAGCAGTTTGGGTCTAGGGGATAATCAGCCCCAGCATTTT; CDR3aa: CASSLGLGDNQPQHF
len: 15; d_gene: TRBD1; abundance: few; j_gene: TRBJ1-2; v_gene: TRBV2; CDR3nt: TGTGCCAGCAGTCCTTATAGACAGGGTTACTATGGCTACACCTTC; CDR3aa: CASSPYRQGYYGYTF
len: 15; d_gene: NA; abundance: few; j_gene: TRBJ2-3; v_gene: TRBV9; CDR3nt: TGTGCCAGCAGCTCAGGGGGACTACGGTTCGATACGCAGTATTTT; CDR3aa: CASSSGGLRFDTQYF
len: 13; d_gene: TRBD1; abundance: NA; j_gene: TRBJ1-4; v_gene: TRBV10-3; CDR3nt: TGTGCCATCAGGGGACAGGGGGATGAAAAACTGTTTTTT; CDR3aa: CAIRGQGDEKLFF
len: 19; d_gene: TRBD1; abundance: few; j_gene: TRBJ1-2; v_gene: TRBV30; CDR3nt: TGTGCCTGGAGTGTATACCCACCGATATTCACCCGGGACAGGGGCGGCTACACCTTC; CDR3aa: CAWSVYPPIFTRDRGGYTF
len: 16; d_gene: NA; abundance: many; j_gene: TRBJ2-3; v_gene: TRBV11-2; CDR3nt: TGTGCCAGCAGCTCCCTCAGAGGCCAAAGCACAGATACGCAGTATTTT; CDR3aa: CASSSLRGQSTDTQYF
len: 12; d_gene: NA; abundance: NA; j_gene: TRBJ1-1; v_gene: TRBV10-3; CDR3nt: TGTGCCACCCGGGGCAGGGAGGAAGAAGCTTTCTTT; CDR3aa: CATRGREEEAFF
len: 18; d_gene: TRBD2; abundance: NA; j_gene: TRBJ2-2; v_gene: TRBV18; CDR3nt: TGTGCCAGCTCACCGGGGACTAGCGGGAGTTTTGGCGGCTCGGAGCTGTTTTTT; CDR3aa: CASSPGTSGSFGGSELFF
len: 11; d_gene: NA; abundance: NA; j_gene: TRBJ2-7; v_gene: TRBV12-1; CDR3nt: TGTGCCAGCAGCTTTGCAAGTGAGCAGTACTTC; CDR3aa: CASSFASEQYF
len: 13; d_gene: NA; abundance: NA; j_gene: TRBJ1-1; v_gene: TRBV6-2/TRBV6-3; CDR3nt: TGTGCCAGCAGTTATTACTTATCCACTGAAGCTTTCTTT; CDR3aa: CASSYYLSTEAFF